A selection of T cell receptor beta chains follows, all from one sample in a study of cytomegalovirus exposure and HLA in healthy donors. Method: immunoSEQ multiplex PCR; TCRdb's copy keeps in-frame clones and lacks some. The repertoire holds 50,000 to 55,000 clones, with less than 75% as singletons. The specimen sequenced was PBMCs. The source of these receptors is a woman between 45 and 60 years old in good health and CMV-seropositive. CDR3s include the opening cysteine and the closing phenylalanine or tryptophan. The order of the fields is CDR3 protein, CDR3 DNA, V gene, D gene, J gene, CDR3 length, clone size. D genes are given only for firm matches. Expanded clones get a size class; other rows say once, few or many, or leave the size out.

CASSLGQPGNTIYF,TGTGCCAGCAGCTTAGGGCAGCCTGGAAACACCATATATTTT,TRBV7-3,NA,TRBJ1-3,14,few
CASSRQGARGGNEQFF,TGCGCCAGCAGCAGACAGGGGGCAAGAGGGGGGAATGAGCAGTTCTTC,TRBV5-1,TRBD1,TRBJ2-1,16,NA
CATSSPPGTGELFF,TGTGCCACCAGCAGTCCCCCCGGCACCGGGGAGCTGTTTTTT,TRBV15,NA,TRBJ2-2,14,NA
CAWSVYGTGDEQFF,TGTGCCTGGAGTGTATATGGGACAGGGGATGAGCAGTTCTTC,TRBV30,TRBD1,TRBJ2-1,14,NA
CASSQDRGTRYEQYF,TGTGCCAGCAGCCAGGACAGAGGCACAAGGTACGAGCAGTACTTC,TRBV5-6,NA,TRBJ2-7,15,NA
CASSPTDSSYEQYF,TGTGCCAGCTCACCAACGGACAGTTCCTACGAGCAGTACTTC,TRBV18,NA,TRBJ2-7,14,few
CASSLSTRYEQFF,TGTGCCAGCAGCTTATCCACTAGGTATGAGCAGTTCTTC,TRBV11-1,NA,TRBJ2-1,13,NA
CASSPQGGDTEAFF,TGTGCCAGCTCACCCCAGGGAGGAGACACTGAAGCTTTCTTT,TRBV18,NA,TRBJ1-1,14,NA
CASSQPPGPSTDTQYF,TGTGCCAGCAGCCAACCCCCCGGTCCTAGCACAGATACGCAGTATTTT,TRBV7-9,NA,TRBJ2-3,16,NA
CASSLGWGSYGYTF,TGTGCCAGCAGCTTAGGATGGGGCTCCTATGGCTACACCTTC,TRBV7-2,NA,TRBJ1-2,14,NA
CASSQAESGIATQYF,TGCGCCAGCAGCCAAGCGGAGAGCGGGATCGCCACCCAGTACTTC,TRBV4-1,TRBD2,TRBJ2-5,15,NA
CASSNRAHGYTF,TGTGCCAGCAGTAACAGGGCTCATGGCTACACCTTC,TRBV6-1,NA,TRBJ1-2,12,NA
CASSLYNTGELFF,TGTGCCAGCAGCTTGTATAACACCGGGGAGCTGTTTTTT,TRBV5-6,NA,TRBJ2-2,13,NA
CASRRTSFGTDTQYF,TGTGCCAGCAGGCGGACTAGTTTTGGGACAGATACGCAGTATTTT,TRBV6-4,TRBD2,TRBJ2-3,15,NA
CASSPPQGGAYEQYF,TGTGCCAGCTCACCACCCCAGGGAGGGGCCTACGAGCAGTACTTC,TRBV18,TRBD2,TRBJ2-7,15,few
CASSSQGSYGYTF,TGTGCCAGCAGCTCGCAGGGAAGCTATGGCTACACCTTC,TRBV7-9,NA,TRBJ1-2,13,NA
CASSLDSEQFF,TGTGCCAGCTCACTCGACAGCGAGCAGTTCTTC,TRBV18,NA,TRBJ2-1,11,NA
CASSLGTGGGYEQYF,TGTGCCAGCAGCTTGGGGACAGGGGGAGGGTACGAGCAGTACTTC,TRBV7-9,TRBD1,TRBJ2-7,15,NA
CASIRGGRITEAFF,TGTGCCAGCATTAGGGGGGGTAGGATCACTGAAGCTTTCTTT,TRBV6-1,NA,TRBJ1-1,14,NA
CASSPRTAGRGEQFF,TGTGCCAGCAGTCCCCGGACGGCCGGTCGGGGTGAGCAGTTCTTC,TRBV6-5,NA,TRBJ2-1,15,NA
CASSIDGQGTEAFF,TGTGCCAGTAGTATAGACGGACAGGGCACCGAAGCTTTCTTT,TRBV19,TRBD1,TRBJ1-1,14,few
CASSFRGAPSYNEQFF,TGTGCCAGCAGTTTCAGGGGCGCGCCCTCCTACAATGAGCAGTTCTTC,TRBV27,NA,TRBJ2-1,16,NA
CASSPLWSRTDTQYF,TGTGCCAGCAGCCCGCTTTGGAGTAGGACAGATACGCAGTATTTT,TRBV5-4,NA,TRBJ2-3,15,NA
CASSLAGRGSYGYTF,TGTGCCAGCAGCCTAGCAGGGAGGGGTAGCTATGGCTACACCTTC,TRBV7-9,NA,TRBJ1-2,15,NA
CATSREQGLAYEQYF,TGTGCCACCAGCAGAGAACAGGGATTAGCCTACGAGCAGTACTTC,TRBV15,NA,TRBJ2-7,15,NA
CASRTGGNTIYF,TGTGCCAGCCGTACGGGGGGAAACACCATATATTTT,TRBV6-5,NA,TRBJ1-3,12,few
CASSELPPGTGAEAFF,TGTGCCAGCAGTGAACTGCCCCCCGGGACAGGGGCTGAAGCTTTCTTT,TRBV6-1,TRBD1,TRBJ1-1,16,few
CASSLGSGRAIEQFF,TGTGCCAGCAGCTTGGGGAGCGGGAGGGCCATTGAGCAGTTCTTC,TRBV5-8,TRBD2,TRBJ2-1,15,NA
CASSFRGFVSNQPQHF,TGTGCCAGCAGCTTTCGGGGTTTTGTCAGCAATCAGCCCCAGCATTTT,TRBV7-2,NA,TRBJ1-5,16,NA
CASSSQGWATEAFF,TGTGCCAGTAGTTCACAAGGATGGGCGACTGAAGCTTTCTTT,TRBV19,NA,TRBJ1-1,14,NA
CASSLRDSRTDTQYF,TGCGCCAGCAGCTTGCGGGACAGCCGCACAGATACGCAGTATTTT,TRBV5-1,TRBD1,TRBJ2-3,15,NA
CASSTGNYGYTF,TGTGCCAGCTCCACAGGGAACTATGGCTACACCTTC,TRBV6-1,NA,TRBJ1-2,12,NA
CASSLFVEQFF,TGTGCCAGCAGTTTATTTGTAGAGCAGTTCTTC,TRBV28,NA,TRBJ2-1,11,NA
CASSLIGVGGYTF,TGTGCCAGCAGTTTAATCGGGGTGGGTGGCTACACCTTC,TRBV28,NA,TRBJ1-2,13,NA
CASSPTAGGNEQYF,TGTGCCAGTAGTCCCACGGCAGGGGGCAACGAGCAGTACTTC,TRBV19,TRBD1,TRBJ2-7,14,NA
CASWGGRGREQYF,TGTGCCAGCTGGGGGGGACGGGGGCGGGAGCAGTACTTC,TRBV28,NA,TRBJ2-5,13,NA
CAWSAQGAGGYTF,TGTGCCTGGAGTGCACAGGGGGCAGGTGGCTACACCTTC,TRBV30,TRBD1,TRBJ1-2,13,NA
CATSRDRETQYF,TGTGCCACCAGCAGAGACCGAGAGACCCAGTACTTC,TRBV15,NA,TRBJ2-5,12,NA
CAVETEIYEQYF,TGTGCCGTGGAAACAGAGATCTACGAGCAGTACTTC,TRBV28,NA,TRBJ2-7,12,NA
CASSVVENSGNTIYF,TGTGCCAGCAGCGTAGTCGAGAACTCTGGAAACACCATATATTTT,TRBV9,NA,TRBJ1-3,15,NA
CASSLYGRTGAINQPQHF,TGTGCCAGCAGCTTGTATGGGCGGACAGGAGCTATTAATCAGCCCCAGCATTTT,TRBV5-6,TRBD1,TRBJ1-5,18,NA
CAWNRGNPTNTEAFF,TGTGCCTGGAACCGGGGTAACCCAACGAACACTGAAGCTTTCTTT,TRBV30,NA,TRBJ1-1,15,NA
CASSRQGLRTDTQYF,TGTGCCAGCAGTCGACAGGGCTTGAGAACAGATACGCAGTATTTT,TRBV7-2,TRBD1,TRBJ2-3,15,NA
CASRGTGGRNSPLHF,TGTGCCAGCAGGGGGACAGGGGGAAGGAATTCACCCCTCCACTTT,TRBV6-6,TRBD1,TRBJ1-6,15,NA
CASSVAYNEQFF,TGTGCCAGCAGCGTAGCTTACAATGAGCAGTTCTTC,TRBV9,NA,TRBJ2-1,12,NA
CASSLGRDRGSYEQYF,TGTGCCAGCAGCTTAGGCCGGGACAGGGGTTCCTACGAGCAGTACTTC,TRBV13,TRBD1,TRBJ2-7,16,NA
CASSKATGSGGNTIYF,TGTGCCAGCAGCAAAGCCACAGGGTCTGGTGGAAACACCATATATTTT,TRBV21-1,NA,TRBJ1-3,16,NA
CARDREVASGNTIYF,NA,TRBV21-1,NA,TRBJ1-3,15,NA
CASSFSGISRNTIYF,TGTGCCAGCAGCTTCTCAGGGATCTCTCGGAACACCATATATTTT,TRBV7-9,NA,TRBJ1-3,15,NA
CASSSTGDRGYTF,TGTGCCAGCAGCTCGACAGGGGATCGGGGCTACACCTTC,TRBV7-9,TRBD1,TRBJ1-2,13,NA
CASTPLVGDSPLHF,TGTGCCAGCACCCCATTAGTGGGCGATTCACCCCTCCACTTT,TRBV27,NA,TRBJ1-6,14,NA
CASGRETGSPYEQYF,TGTGCCAGCGGACGTGAGACAGGTAGCCCCTACGAGCAGTACTTC,TRBV27,NA,TRBJ2-7,15,once
CASSQEDWGGPLTGTEAFF,TGTGCCAGCAGCCAAGAAGACTGGGGGGGCCCCTTAACCGGGACTGAAGCTTTCTTT,TRBV4-2,NA,TRBJ1-1,19,once
CASSQGPSVNNEQFF,TGCGCCAGCAGCCAAGGGCCTAGCGTAAACAATGAGCAGTTCTTC,TRBV4-1,NA,TRBJ2-1,15,few
CASSHGAPTDTQYF,TGTGCCAGCTCACACGGAGCTCCCACAGATACGCAGTATTTT,TRBV18,NA,TRBJ2-3,14,few
CASSLGSGPNEKLFF,TGTGCCAGCAGCTTAGGTTCAGGCCCGAATGAAAAACTGTTTTTT,TRBV11-3,NA,TRBJ1-4,15,NA
CASSQEAGGTQPQHF,TGCGCCAGCAGCCAAGAGGCGGGAGGGACTCAGCCCCAGCATTTT,TRBV4-1,NA,TRBJ1-5,15,NA